The 19 T cell receptor beta chains given below trace back to one sample, sequenced in a study of tissue T cells after allogeneic stem cell transplantation. Assay: immunoSEQ multiplex PCR; the TCRdb copy retains only in-frame clones and omits some. Of 4,500 to 5,000 clones in the sample, about 34% were seen once. Time point in this sample: mouse harvest day 14 after allogeneic transplant. The graft held 10^6 splenic CD5+ T cells and 10^7 T-cell-depleted bone marrow cells. The sample taken for sequencing was skin. The receptors shown here come from a female BALB/c mouse given C57BL/6 T cells with graft-versus-host disease after an allogeneic hematopoietic cell transplant.

In the case of this clone: Gene and germline names: mouse. From the germline J gene comes the end of the CDR3, since the read stops 1 residue before it. The V gene is TRBV26, the J gene TRBJ2-4; 10 bases are shared with TRBD1. The trim removed 4 bases at V and 0 bases at J, leaving 1 base unmatched. This CDR3 is 15 amino acids long. From germline, CDR1 is KGHPV and CDR2 FQNQEV (reference sequence). The CDR3 sequence: CASSPDRGSQNTLYF. CDR3 DNA, as far as it was read: TGTGCCAGCAGTCCGGACAGGGGGAGTCAAAACACCTTGTAC.

Details on this clone: All gene names here are mouse names. CDR3 bases read: TGTGCCAGCAGCGTGGGGAGTTGGGGCACAGAAGTCTTC. Translating it yields CASSVGSWGTEVF. The whole CDR3 sequence reads CASSVGSWGTEVFF. The chain recombines TRBV14 with TRBJ1-1; D is unclear. The sequenced fragment ends 1 residue before the CDR3 boundary, so the rest is inferred from the germline J gene. Per germline, CDR1 SGHDT and CDR2 FRDEAV. This CDR3 region has 14 residues. Trimming pared 5 bases from V and 4 bases from J, leaving 15 bases between. Looking up the rest from reference TRBV14 and TRBJ1-1 gives the full variable domain: EAGVTQSPRYAVLQEGQAVSFWCDPISGHDTLYWYQQPRDQGPQLLVYFRDEAVIDNSQLPSDRFSAVRPKGTNSTLKIQSAKQGDTATYLCASSVGSWGTEVFFGKGTRLTVV.

Regarding this clone: Gene names and germline refer to mouse. The sequence runs out 1 residue before the end of the CDR3; the remainder is reconstructed from the germline J gene. The chain has TRBV26 and TRBJ1-6; 10 nucleotides align to TRBD1. Being an ORF, TRBJ1-6 has a function that is uncertain. CDR1 is KGHPV and CDR2 is FQNQEV in the germline V gene (reference sequence). CDR3 length: 14 residues. The ends lost 8 bases at V and 7 bases at J; junction bases unmatched: 5. CDR3 in amino acids: CASADRGMNSPLYF. CDR3 DNA (partial): TGTGCCAGCGCGGACAGGGGGATGAATTCGCCCCTCTAC.

This clone showed up just a few times. Gene names refer to mouse genes. From the germline J gene comes the end of the CDR3, since the read stops 1 residue before it. The chain uses TRBV2 and TRBJ2-2; TRBD2 agrees at 8 bases. V gave up 4 bases and J gave up 4 bases; unmatched junction bases: 5. Germline loops: CDR1 LGHNA, CDR2 YSYQKL. There are 15 residues in the CDR3. The sequenced part of the CDR3 DNA is TGTGCCAGCAGCCCCTGGGGGGCGAGCACCGGGCAGCTCTAC. Translating gives CASSPWGASTGQLY. The CDR3, in full, reads CASSPWGASTGQLYF.

This clone came up a few times. Germline and genes: mouse. The read terminates 1 residue before the CDR3 end, so the remaining end is supplied by the germline J gene. The V gene is TRBV23, the J gene TRBJ2-2; TRBD1, as called in the table, went unchecked against the DNA. Germline CDR1 KGHTA, CDR2 FQNQQP. CDR3 length equals 15 residues. CDR3 sequence: CSSSSGTANTGQLYF. The DNA read from the CDR3 is TGCTCCAGCAGTTCCGGGACAGCAAACACCGGGCAGCTCTAC. The full variable domain, completed using reference TRBV23 and TRBJ2-2, is DAAVTQKPRYLIKMKGQEAEMKCIPEKGHTAVFWYQQKQSKELKFLIYFQNQQPLDQIDMVKERFSAVCPSSSLCSLGIRTCEAEDSALYLCSSSSGTANTGQLYFGEGSKLTVL.

This clone came up a few times. Germline and genes here are mouse. Sequencing ends 1 residue short of the CDR3 end; the germline J gene provides the rest. The chain couples TRBV26 to TRBJ1-4; D unresolved. The CDR3 has 14 residues. CDR1 and CDR2 from the germline V gene are KGHPV and FQNQEV (reference sequence). V lost 4 bases and J lost 1, with 7 bases in between. This CDR3 is CASSPTYSNERLFF. The sequenced CDR3 bases are TGTGCCAGCAGTCCGACATATTCCAACGAAAGATTATTT.

This clone was counted only a few times. Germline and genes: mouse. Sequencing ends 1 residue short of the CDR3 end; the germline J gene provides the rest. This chain links TRBV29 with TRBJ2-2, with 7 bases that match TRBD1. The CDR3 is made up of 15 amino acids. Germline CDR1 and CDR2: MSHET and SYDVDS. Losses at the gene ends were 4 bases for V and 4 bases for J; bases not matched to a gene: 6. CDR3 DNA, as far as it was read: TGTGCTAGCAGTTCGACAGGGAGGGGCACCGGGCAGCTCTAC. This encodes CASSSTGRGTGQLY. The complete CDR3 sequence is CASSSTGRGTGQLYF.

This clone was detected a few times. Gene names and germline match the mouse. The CDR3 is CASSLGTGRTEVFF. The CDR3 bases that were read are TGTGCCAGCAGTCTCGGGACAGGGAGGACAGAAGTCTTC. The rearrangement links TRBV26 to TRBJ1-1; 9 positions match TRBD1. The read terminates 1 residue ahead of where the CDR3 ends, so the germline J gene completes it. Looked up from germline, CDR1 is KGHPV and CDR2 is FQNQEV (reference sequence). This CDR3 is built from 14 residues. V lost 3 bases, J lost 5 bases, and 4 bases stayed unmatched.

Worth noting for this clone: Germline and genes: mouse. From the germline J gene comes the end of the CDR3, since the read stops 1 residue before it. V and J are TRBV5 and TRBJ2-5, with D uncertain. From germline, CDR1 is LGHNA and CDR2 YNLKQL (reference sequence). This CDR3 spans 13 amino acids. Trimming pared 0 bases from V and 3 bases from J, leaving 4 bases between. CDR3 in amino acids: CASSQDRQDTQYF. The sequenced CDR3 bases are TGTGCCAGCAGCCAAGACCGGCAAGACACCCAGTAC.

This clone qualifies as medium-sized. The listed genes are named as in mouse. The read stops 1 residue short of the end of the CDR3; the missing end is completed from the germline J gene. The chain is built from TRBV2 and TRBJ1-2; TRBD1 agrees at 11 bases. With V trimmed by 0 bases and J by 3 bases, 3 bases remained unmatched. The length of the CDR3 is 16 residues. Germline assignment: CDR1 LGHNA and CDR2 YSYQKL. Partial CDR3 DNA: TGTGCCAGCAGCCAAGATGTGGGACAGGGGGACTCCGACTACACC. This codes for CASSQDVGQGDSDYT. The full-length CDR3 reads as CASSQDVGQGDSDYTF.

This clone is medium-sized in the sample. Gene names are the mouse ones. The read stops 1 residue short of the end of the CDR3; the missing end is completed from the germline J gene. The gene calls are TRBV26 and TRBJ2-1; 10 nucleotides agree with TRBD1. This CDR3 has 15 amino acids. The junction had 5 bases not matched to a gene; V was cut back by 6 bases and J by 3 bases. Germline lookup yields CDR1 KGHPV and CDR2 FQNQEV (reference sequence). Partial CDR3 DNA: TGTGCCAGCAGCTGGGACAGGGGAGGCTATGCTGAGCAGTTC. As protein: CASSWDRGGYAEQF. The full CDR3 is CASSWDRGGYAEQFF.

This clone has more than one count but fewer than ten. The genes and germline here are from mouse. CDR3 sequence reads: CASSPGTGGAYEQYF. The CDR3 DNA, read in part, is TGTGCCAGCAGTCCTGGGACTGGGGGGGCCTATGAACAGTAC. The rearrangement uses TRBV13-3 and TRBJ2-7; TRBD2 agrees at 13 bases. The CDR3 end lies 1 residue beyond the end of the read and is filled in from the germline J gene. Unmatched junction bases numbered 3, after V lost 4 bases and J lost 2 bases. CDR3 length equals 15 residues. Germline-derived CDR1 and CDR2 are NNHDY and SYVADS.

This clone was observed a handful of times. These gene names are mouse names. The read comes to an end 1 residue before the CDR3 does, leaving the germline J gene to fill in the end. The chain has TRBV19 and TRBJ2-3, with 9 bases lining up with TRBD1. V gave up 5 bases and J gave up 2 bases; unmatched junction bases: 3. Germline V gene sequence: CDR1 FNHDT, CDR2 SITEND (reference sequence). The CDR3 sequence is 14 residues long. The sequenced CDR3 bases are TGTGCCAGCAGGGGACAGGGAGATGCAGAAACGCTGTAT. Amino acid sequence: CASRGQGDAETLY. The whole CDR3 is CASRGQGDAETLYF.

Concerning this clone: Gene names follow the mouse nomenclature. The sequenced fragment ends 1 residue before the CDR3 boundary, so the rest is inferred from the germline J gene. This sequence joins TRBV23 and TRBJ1-4; TRBD1 was called by the table and not checked on the DNA. Germline V gives CDR1 KGHTA, CDR2 FQNQQP. The CDR3 is made up of 14 amino acids. The sequenced CDR3 bases are TGCTCCAGCAGGCGGGGGACAGACAACGAAAGATTATTT. Its protein is CSSRRGTDNERLF. The whole CDR3 reads CSSRRGTDNERLFF. Full variable domain (outside the CDR3, taken from reference TRBV23 and TRBJ1-4): DAAVTQKPRYLIKMKGQEAEMKCIPEKGHTAVFWYQQKQSKELKFLIYFQNQQPLDQIDMVKERFSAVCPSSSLCSLGIRTCEAEDSALYLCSSRRGTDNERLFFGHGTKLSVL.

On this clone: Each gene name is a mouse one. From the germline J gene comes the end of the CDR3, since the read stops 1 residue before it. This chain links TRBV16 with TRBJ1-4; the D gene is possibly TRBD1 (5 bases). The germline V gene encodes CDR1 SGHSA and CDR2 FRNQAP. The V end was cut by 0 bases, the J end by 3 bases, with 5 bases between. The CDR3 totals 14 residues. The sequenced part of the CDR3 DNA is TGTGCAAGCAGCTTAGAGGGGGCCAACGAAAGATTATTT. This codes for CASSLEGANERLF. The CDR3 reads in full as CASSLEGANERLFF.

Details on this clone: Gene labels here are mouse ones. Read sequence stops 1 residue before the CDR3 end, and the germline J gene provides the missing end. The chain carries TRBV23 and TRBJ2-4; TRBD2 is the table's D call, not checked against the DNA. The germline gives CDR1 KGHTA, CDR2 FQNQQP. This CDR3 is 14 amino acids long. CDR3 DNA (partial): TGCTCCAGCAGTTCCCTGGGGGTTCAAAACACCTTGTAC. Amino acids: CSSSSLGVQNTLY. The whole CDR3 reads CSSSSLGVQNTLYF.

Regarding this clone: Here the gene names and germline are mouse. The DNA read from the CDR3 is TGTGCCAGCGGGACTGGGGGATATGAACAGTAC. Protein: CASGTGGYEQY. The whole CDR3 region reads CASGTGGYEQYF. The chain links TRBV12-2 to TRBJ2-7; 11 bases fit TRBD2. The read falls 1 residue short of the CDR3 end, and the missing part is taken from the germline J gene. This CDR3 region has 12 residues. Germline V CDR1 and CDR2: SGHLS, HYDKME. V shed 6 bases and J 4 bases; nucleotides not matched to a gene: 1.

This clone occurred a few times. Gene names refer to mouse genes. Read coverage stops 1 residue before the CDR3 terminus; the germline J gene supplies the remainder. Other DNA sequences in the sample encode the same CDR3. The chain carries TRBV26 and TRBJ2-2; 8 bases map to TRBD1. The CDR3 totals 14 residues. V lost 4 bases to trimming and J lost 2 bases; unmatched junction nucleotides: 0. Germline V lookup: CDR1 KGHPV, CDR2 FQNQEV (reference sequence). The DNA read from the CDR3 is TGTGCCAGCAGTCGACAGGGGAACACCGGGCAGCTCTAC. This encodes CASSRQGNTGQLY. The complete CDR3 sequence is CASSRQGNTGQLYF.

A remark on this clone: Genes and germline are mouse. The CDR3 extends 1 residue past the end of the read, so its final part is completed from the germline J gene. This rearrangement joins TRBV26 to TRBJ2-2; D call uncertain. Trimming took 2 bases from V and 3 from J, leaving 1 base between them. In germline, CDR1 is KGHPV, CDR2 FQNQEV (reference sequence). The CDR3 totals 12 residues. Partial CDR3 DNA: TGTGCCAGCAGTCTGGACACCGGGCAGCTCTAC. Protein product: CASSLDTGQLY. The CDR3 in full is CASSLDTGQLYF.